These 30 T cell receptor beta chains share one sample of origin, sequenced in a study of PD-1 blockade in classical Hodgkin lymphoma. Time point described: cycle 4 day 1 (C4D1), after 5 to 7 weeks of nivolumab. Following autologous stem cell transplantation, relapse occurred in every patient, and exposure to brentuximab vedotin varied. Produced via immunoSEQ multiplex PCR; TCRdb's table is partial and in-frame only. Here the sample spans more than 20,000 clones, over 60% being singletons. The source was peripheral blood mononuclear cells (PBMCs), collected before the fourth cycle of nivolumab. These receptors all stem from a human donor with classical Hodgkin lymphoma.

The chain joins TRBV5-1 to TRBJ2-1; 9 nucleotides match TRBD1. This CDR3 is built from 16 residues. Trimming cost V 4 bases and J 0 bases; bases outside gene matches: 5. Looked up from germline, CDR1 is SGHRS and CDR2 is YFSETQ. CDR3 residues: CASSVGQGNSYNEQFF. CDR3 bases: TGCGCCAGCAGCGTAGGACAGGGGAACTCCTACAATGAGCAGTTCTTC.

The rearrangement links TRBV18 to TRBJ1-1, with TRBD1 matching 8 bases. V shed 5 bases, J shed 2 bases, and the junction held 7 bases outside the gene matches. This CDR3 has 15 amino acids. Germline CDR1 KGHSH, CDR2 LQKENI. The CDR3 reads CASSKGQVINTEAFF. CDR3 nucleotide sequence: TGTGCCAGCTCAAAGGGACAGGTGATAAACACTGAAGCTTTCTTT.

This clone has just a few counts. This sequence joins TRBV7-3 and TRBJ2-5; 10 positions match TRBD2. The junction had 5 bases not matched to a gene; V was cut back by 5 bases and J by 2 bases. This CDR3 spans 15 amino acids. Germline CDR1 and CDR2: SGHTA and FQGTGA. CDR3 amino acids: CASSPLAGAQETQYF. In DNA form, the CDR3 reads TGTGCCAGCAGCCCTCTAGCGGGGGCGCAAGAGACCCAGTACTTC.

V usage is TRBV2 and J usage is TRBJ2-7; D not resolved. Trimming cost V 7 bases and J 3 bases, with 19 bases left between them. The CDR3 is 15 amino acids. Germline V gives CDR1 SNHLY, CDR2 FYNNEI. This CDR3 is CASKLYLTAGYEQYF. The CDR3 DNA reads as TGTGCCAGCAAACTGTATTTGACGGCTGGCTACGAGCAGTACTTC. The full variable domain, rest sourced from reference TRBV2 and TRBJ2-7, is EPEVTQTPSHQVTQMGQEVILRCVPISNHLYFYWYRQILGQKVEFLVSFYNNEISEKSEIFDDQFSVERPDGSNFTLKIRSTKLEDSAMYFCASKLYLTAGYEQYFGPGTRLTVT.

This clone has more than one count but fewer than ten. V and J are TRBV25-1 and TRBJ2-2, with 10 bases identical to TRBD1. Germline values: CDR1 MGHDK, CDR2 SYGVNS. J gave up 7 bases and V 6 bases, and 5 bases lay outside the gene matches. The CDR3 covers 14 residues. The CDR3 sequence is CASRGQGESGELFF. CDR3 coding DNA: TGTGCCAGCAGAGGACAGGGGGAGAGCGGGGAGCTGTTTTTT.

The chain recombines TRBV5-5 with TRBJ2-1; D is possibly TRBD1 (6 bases). Germline CDR1 SGHKS, CDR2 YYEKEE (reference sequence). The V end lost 1 base, the J end lost 4 bases, and 9 bases lay between the germline ends. The CDR3 covers 14 residues. In DNA, the CDR3 is TGTGCCAGCAGCTTGCAGGGGCCTTACAATGAGCAGTTCTTC. This codes for CASSLQGPYNEQFF.

J is TRBJ2-1 and V is TRBV10-3, with 7 bases aligning to TRBD2. This CDR3 region has 14 residues. Germline assignment: CDR1 ENHRY and CDR2 SYGVKD. J was trimmed by 2 bases and V by 2 bases; bases with no gene match: 0. The CDR3 protein is CAISERGAYNEQFF. CDR3 in DNA: TGTGCCATCAGTGAGCGGGGGGCCTACAATGAGCAGTTCTTC.

V usage is TRBV4-2 and J usage is TRBJ1-5, with 10 bases lining up with TRBD1. After removal of 0 bases from V and 5 bases from J, the junction contained 4 bases not matched to a gene. The CDR3 contains 16 residues. CDR1 is LGHNA, CDR2 YNFKEQ, per germline. The CDR3 reads CASSQDLDRGYQPQHF. In nucleotides, the CDR3 is TGTGCCAGCAGCCAAGATTTGGACAGGGGGTATCAGCCCCAGCATTTT.

The rearrangement uses TRBV10-3 and TRBJ1-1; 8 bases map to TRBD1. V lost 10 bases to trimming and J lost 4 bases; unmatched junction nucleotides: 8. This CDR3 is built from 13 residues. From germline, CDR1 is ENHRY and CDR2 SYGVKD. CDR3 nucleotide sequence: TGTGCCACCGGCCAGGGGGCGGGCACTGAAGCTTTCTTT. It translates to CATGQGAGTEAFF.

This sequence joins TRBV6-1 and TRBJ1-1, with D unclear. Germline V gives CDR1 MNHNS, CDR2 SASEGT. This CDR3 comprises 16 residues. V lost 4 bases and J lost 2, with 17 bases in between. The CDR3 DNA reads as TGTGCCAGCAGTGGACAAGTTGGATGGAAAAACACTGAAGCTTTCTTT. Translation: CASSGQVGWKNTEAFF.

The CDR3 region is CASSLGQGYNSPLHF. In nucleotides, the CDR3 is TGTGCCAGCAGCCTCGGACAGGGTTATAATTCACCCCTCCACTTT. The chain recombines TRBV7-9 with TRBJ1-6; 8 nucleotides line up with TRBD1. Germline loops: CDR1 SEHNR, CDR2 FQNEAQ (reference sequence). There are 15 residues in the CDR3. With 5 bases clipped from V and 4 bases from J, the junction kept 4 bases outside the gene matches.

Sample share makes this clone medium-sized. The rearrangement joins TRBV11-2 to TRBJ2-7, with D perhaps assigned TRBD1 or TRBD2 (5 bases each). The germline V gene encodes CDR1 SGHAT and CDR2 FQNNGV. Trimming shortened V by 5 bases and J by 2 bases, and 13 bases separated the two germline ends. The CDR3 runs to 14 residues. CDR3 loop: CASSIRDRAYEQYF. DNA for the CDR3: TGTGCCAGCAGCATCCGGGACCGAGCCTACGAGCAGTACTTC.

The chain links TRBV7-2 to TRBJ2-1; TRBD2 matches at 8 bases. The CDR3 runs 14 residues. Germline loops: CDR1 SGHTA, CDR2 FQGNSA. V shed 1 base and J 10 bases; nucleotides not matched to a gene: 6. The CDR3: CASSLELASGEQFF. The CDR3 region has the DNA TGTGCCAGCAGCTTAGAATTGGCTAGCGGGGAGCAGTTCTTC.

V is TRBV14 and J is TRBJ1-2, with a weak D call TRBD1 (5 bases). The germline CDR1 and CDR2 sequences are SGHDN and FVKESK. V was pared by 4 bases and J by 7 bases, with 16 bases between. The CDR3 has 14 residues. CDR3 residues: CASSPQLGGTGYTF. The CDR3, as DNA: TGTGCCAGCAGCCCCCAACTCGGGGGAACTGGCTACACCTTC.

In this sample, this clone turned up once. The chain uses TRBV19 and TRBJ2-3, with 11 bases lining up with TRBD2. The V gene's germline CDR1 is LNHDA and CDR2 SQIVND (reference sequence). V gave up 4 bases and J gave up 6 bases; unmatched junction bases: 9. This CDR3 region has 16 residues. CDR3 sequence: CASSTTRLAGLDTQYF. The DNA of the CDR3 is TGTGCCAGTAGTACAACACGACTAGCGGGACTGGATACGCAGTATTTT.

Within the sample, this clone is large. The V and J genes are TRBV4-3 and TRBJ1-2; the D gene is possibly TRBD1 (6 bases). Trimming left V 4 bases short and J 2 bases short, with 14 bases between. CDR3 size: 15 residues. CDR1 and CDR2 from the germline V gene are LGHNA and YSLEER. The CDR3 reads CASSPGTTANYGYTF. In DNA, the CDR3 is TGCGCCAGCAGCCCAGGGACAACTGCAAACTATGGCTACACCTTC.

The chain carries TRBV4-1 and TRBJ2-6; no clear D gene. The length of the CDR3 is 15 residues. The germline V and J ends were trimmed by 2 bases and 1 base, with 6 bases remaining between them. Germline V gene data show CDR1 as MGHRA and CDR2 as YSYEKL. CDR3 region: CASSQRLSGANVLTF. In DNA form, the CDR3 reads TGCGCCAGCAGCCAACGTCTTTCTGGGGCCAACGTCCTGACTTTC.

The gene calls are TRBV19 and TRBJ2-1; D unresolved. The CDR3 is 15 residues long. Germline CDR1 is LNHDA and CDR2 is SQIVND (reference sequence). Trimming took off 3 bases at V and 0 bases at J, with 9 bases between the two ends. This chain's CDR3 is CASSIARSSYNEQFF. The CDR3 DNA reads as TGTGCCAGTAGTATTGCTAGGAGCTCCTACAATGAGCAGTTCTTC.

This clone was counted between two and nine times. This CDR3 is CASSRTGGQNTEAFF. The CDR3 bases are TGTGCCAGTAGTCGGACAGGGGGCCAGAACACTGAAGCTTTCTTT. V gene TRBV19 combines with J gene TRBJ1-1; 11 positions agree with TRBD1. CDR3 length: 15 amino acids. Germline assignment: CDR1 LNHDA and CDR2 SQIVND (reference sequence). V was clipped by 5 bases and J by 1 base; unmatched bases: 3.

The chain links TRBV4-3 to TRBJ2-1, with TRBD2 matching over 10 bases. After removal of 0 bases from V and 4 bases from J, the junction contained 6 bases not matched to a gene. The CDR3 totals 17 residues. The germline V gene encodes CDR1 LGHNA and CDR2 YSLEER. CDR3: CASSQESVLAGYNEQFF. CDR3 in DNA: TGCGCCAGCAGCCAAGAAAGCGTACTAGCGGGGTACAATGAGCAGTTCTTC.

The V and J genes are TRBV30 and TRBJ1-2, with D possibly being TRBD1 (5 bases). Deletions cut 0 bases from V and 8 bases from J, with 13 bases between. This CDR3 spans 13 amino acids. Per the germline V gene, CDR1 is GTSNPN and CDR2 is SVGIG (reference sequence). The chain's CDR3 is CAWSVGGAGGYTF. For the CDR3, the DNA is TGTGCCTGGAGTGTAGGAGGGGCCGGGGGCTACACCTTC.

The rearrangement uses TRBV30 and TRBJ2-3, with D perhaps matching TRBD2 (6 bases). Germline CDR1 reads GTSNPN; CDR2 reads SVGIG (reference sequence). V was pared by 4 bases and J by 4 bases, with 18 bases between. The CDR3 is 15 amino acids. The CDR3, as DNA: TGTGCCTGGAAGCCGGACTATTGGGGCGCAGATACGCAGTATTTT. This sequence encodes CAWKPDYWGADTQYF.

The V gene is TRBV11-1, the J gene TRBJ1-2, with D possibly being TRBD1 (5 bases). Germline V gives CDR1 SGHAT, CDR2 FQDESV (reference sequence). The length of the CDR3 is 15 residues. V dropped 4 bases and J dropped 3 bases, with 15 bases sitting between them. In DNA form, the CDR3 reads TGTGCCAGCAGCTCCCCAACGGGGGGGGACTATGGCTACACCTTC. Translated: CASSSPTGGDYGYTF.

This clone was seen just once. Written as DNA, the CDR3 is TGTGCCAGCAGTCTTGACACGCCGAATCAGCCCCAGCATTTT. It translates to CASSLDTPNQPQHF. The chain recombines TRBV28 with TRBJ1-5; the D is unclear. This CDR3 has 14 amino acids. Germline V gene data show CDR1 as MDHEN and CDR2 as SYDVKM. Trimming stripped 5 bases from V and 4 bases from J, with 12 bases between.

The genes are TRBV5-6 and TRBJ1-6; the D is unclear. Looked up from germline, CDR1 is SGHDT and CDR2 is YYEEEE. The length of the CDR3 is 19 residues. Trimming removed 4 bases from V and 0 bases from J, with 20 bases in between. Here the CDR3 DNA reads TGTGCCAGCAGCCCACGCTCGGTTCTTTGGGGCTCCTATAATTCACCCCTCCACTTT. This encodes CASSPRSVLWGSYNSPLHF. Full variable domain (remainder filled in from reference TRBV5-6 and TRBJ1-6): DAGVTQSPTHLIKTRGQQVTLRCSPKSGHDTVSWYQQALGQGPQFIFQYYEEEERQRGNFPDRFSGHQFPNYSSELNVNALLLGDSALYLCASSPRSVLWGSYNSPLHFGNGTRLTVT.

This clone has just one count. The V gene is TRBV5-4, the J gene TRBJ2-5; 7 bases line up with TRBD2. Germline trimming cut 0 bases from V and 9 bases from J; bases unmatched to any gene: 5. The length of the CDR3 is 13 residues. The germline V gene has CDR1 SGHNT and CDR2 YYREEE (reference sequence). The CDR3 is CASSLDEGGSQYF. For the CDR3, the DNA is TGTGCCAGCAGCTTGGACGAGGGAGGGTCCCAGTACTTC.

This clone was found once. The chain is built from TRBV28 and TRBJ1-2, with a possible D match to TRBD1 (6 bases). The CDR3 consists of 13 residues. Germline V gives CDR1 MDHEN, CDR2 SYDVKM. Between the trimmed V and J ends, which lost 5 bases and 4 bases, there was a span of 11 bases. The chain's CDR3 is CASSRQDLYGYTF. The CDR3 DNA is TGTGCCAGCAGTCGACAGGACCTCTATGGCTACACCTTC.

The CDR3 nucleotides read TGTGCCAGCTCACCACAGAATGCAGGTTCTGGAAACACCATATATTTT. Amino acids: CASSPQNAGSGNTIYF. The chain links TRBV18 to TRBJ1-3; D gene ambiguous. Germline lookup yields CDR1 KGHSH and CDR2 LQKENI. The V end was cut by 1 base, the J end by 1 base, with 11 bases between. The CDR3 spans 16 residues.

V and J are TRBV9 and TRBJ2-1, with TRBD2 identical over 7 bases. Germline CDR1 SGDLS, CDR2 YYNGEE. V was pared by 0 bases and J by 7 bases, with 7 bases of the junction left unmatched. The CDR3 has 15 amino acids. As DNA, the CDR3 is TGTGCCAGCAGCGTAGGGGCGGGAGAGAGGAATGAGCAGTTCTTC. Amino acid sequence: CASSVGAGERNEQFF.

V usage is TRBV27 and J usage is TRBJ1-2; D is unclear. Per germline, CDR1 MNHEY and CDR2 SMNVEV (reference sequence). This CDR3 is built from 13 residues. Trimming cost V 2 bases and J 4 bases, with 8 bases left between them. For the CDR3, the DNA is TGTGCCAGCAGTTTAGCGGCAGGCTATGGCTACACCTTC. Its translation: CASSLAAGYGYTF.